This paragraph covers one T cell receptor (beta chain) sequence. Libraries used 5'RACE template switching adding universal primer site and UMIs. TCRdb re-called the 5' RACE reads; every CDR3 protein appears as one record, without DNA. Reported are some 450,000 distinct CDR3 sequences; the ten largest clones contain 7.3%. The data belong to a study of T cells expressing NK-cell markers. Germline loops: CDR1 SGHRS, CDR2 YFSETQ. The CDR3 has 15 residues. Specimen: blood T cells: a sorted CD56 or NKG2C T cell subset, CD4+ or CD8+ T cells, or bulk PBMC T cells (not recorded which). This chain connects TRBV5-1 to TRBJ2-1; TCRdb picks TRBD2, but there is no DNA to check that call. This TCR derives from a woman between 18 and 70 years old in good health. CDR3 in amino acids: CASNPLAGGGNEQFF.